This T cell receptor (beta chain) was identified in a study of spatial heterogeneity in lung cancer. About the study: Detected sequences consistently included more beta-chain ones than alpha-chain ones. Study-level findings and limits: Blood contained ubiquitous expanded tumor TCRs more at resection than at follow-up.

Noted time point: sample taken at primary tumor resection. Whole RNA, isolated from tumor, nontumor lung or frozen PBMC, was sequenced without prior sorting. Donation came from approximately 69 patients with untreated early-stage non-small cell lung cancer. This clonotype was found a few times. Its antigen is currently unknown. The CDR3 consists of 14 residues. Germline values: CDR1 SGHTA, CDR2 FQGNSA. V lost 2 bases and J 1 base, leaving 6 bases between the germline ends. TCRdb ran MiXCR on the 5' RACE reads and lists one entry per CDR3 protein. The data hold around 89,000 distinct CDR3 sequences, with 12% observed a single time.

This TCR was recovered from a male donor with early-stage non-small cell lung cancer. This sequence joins TRBV7-2 and TRBJ1-3; unclear D gene. The source was PBMCs, collected at surgery. The chain's CDR3 is CASSLMGSGNTIYF. The CDR3 DNA reads TGTGCCAGCAGCTTAATGGGGTCTGGAAACACCATATATTTT.